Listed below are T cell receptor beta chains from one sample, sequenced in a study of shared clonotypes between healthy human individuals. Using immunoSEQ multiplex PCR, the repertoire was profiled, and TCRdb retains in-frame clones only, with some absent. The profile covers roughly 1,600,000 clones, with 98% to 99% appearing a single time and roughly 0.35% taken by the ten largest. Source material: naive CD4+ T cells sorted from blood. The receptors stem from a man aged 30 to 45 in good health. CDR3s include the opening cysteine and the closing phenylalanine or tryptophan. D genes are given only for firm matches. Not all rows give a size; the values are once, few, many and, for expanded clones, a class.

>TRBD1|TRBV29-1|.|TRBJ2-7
TGCAGCGCCGGGGACAGGGGGCTAGGCGAGCAGTACTTC
CSAGDRGLGEQYF
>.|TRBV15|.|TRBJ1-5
TGTGCCACCAGCAGGGGCCGCGTCAATCAGCCCCAGCATTTT
CATSRGRVNQPQHF
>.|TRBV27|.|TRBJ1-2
TGTGCCAGCAGTCCACTTCAGGGATTGTATGGCTACACCTTC
CASSPLQGLYGYTF
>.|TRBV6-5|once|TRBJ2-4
TGTGCCAGCAGTTACTCGGTTGGGGGCGAAAACATTCAGTACTTC
CASSYSVGGENIQYF
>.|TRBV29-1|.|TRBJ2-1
TGCAGCGTTGACAGGAAGTACAATGAGCAGTTCTTC
CSVDRKYNEQFF
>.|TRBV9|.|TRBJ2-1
TGTGCCAGCAGGCAAGGATCGTCGAATGAGCAGTTCTTC
CASRQGSSNEQFF
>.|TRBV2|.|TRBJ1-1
TGTGCCAGCAGCGCGCGGGGAGTGAACACTGAAGCTTTCTTT
CASSARGVNTEAFF
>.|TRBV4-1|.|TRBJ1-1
TGCGCCAGCAGCCAATGGAGGGGGTCGGACCCTGAAGCTTTCTTT
CASSQWRGSDPEAFF
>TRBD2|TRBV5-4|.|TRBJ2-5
TGTGCCAGCAGCAAAAACCCTCTTCTAGCGGGAGAGGGCCAAGAGACCCAGTACTTC
CASSKNPLLAGEGQETQYF
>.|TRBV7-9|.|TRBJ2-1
TGTGCCAGCAGCCCCCTCGGGGGACCCAACAATGAGCAGTTCTTC
CASSPLGGPNNEQFF
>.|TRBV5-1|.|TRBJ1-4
TGCGCCAGCAGCGTTGGGGGCGGAGGGGAAAAACTGTTTTTT
CASSVGGGGEKLFF
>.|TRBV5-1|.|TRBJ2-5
TGCGCCAGCAGCTTGGTCAGGGGCGTAGGTCAAGAGACCCAGTACTTC
CASSLVRGVGQETQYF
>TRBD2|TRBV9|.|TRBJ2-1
TGTGCCAGCAGCGTAGAGGGAGGGCCCAGACGGCAGTTCTTC
CASSVEGGPRRQFF
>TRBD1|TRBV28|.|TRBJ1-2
TGTGCCAGCAGGCCCGGGCGCGAGGGGGCGAATGGCTACACCTTC
CASRPGREGANGYTF
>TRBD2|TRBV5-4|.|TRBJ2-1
TGTGCCAGCAGCTTGCGACTAGCGGGTGAGCAGTTCTTC
CASSLRLAGEQFF
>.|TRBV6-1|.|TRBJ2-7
TGTGCCAGCACGGTCCAGGGGTCCTATTACGAGCAGTACTTC
CASTVQGSYYEQYF
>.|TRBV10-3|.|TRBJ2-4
TGTGCCATCAGTGACTCAGGACTAGCCAAAAACATTCAGTACTTC
CAISDSGLAKNIQYF
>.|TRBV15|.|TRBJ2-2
TGTGCCACCAGCAGAGACCCACCGTCGACGAACACCGGGGAGCTGTTTTTT
CATSRDPPSTNTGELFF
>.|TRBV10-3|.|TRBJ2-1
TGTGCCATCAGTGAGAAGAGTCTAGCCTACAATGAGCAGTTCTTC
CAISEKSLAYNEQFF
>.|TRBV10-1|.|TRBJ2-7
TGCGCCAGCAGTGAAAAAGCGGGTGAAAGCTCCTACGAGCAGTACTTC
CASSEKAGESSYEQYF
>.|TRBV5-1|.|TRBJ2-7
TGCGCCAGCAGCTCCGGACAACTCGGGGGCGAGCAGTACTTC
CASSSGQLGGEQYF
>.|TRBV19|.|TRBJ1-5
TGTGCCAGTAGTATTGTACGGACACCCCAAAACCTATATAGCAATCAGCCCCAGCATTTT
CASSIVRTPQNLYSNQPQHF
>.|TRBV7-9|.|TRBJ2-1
TGTGCCAGCTCTCGGGATGAGCAGTTCTTC
CASSRDEQFF
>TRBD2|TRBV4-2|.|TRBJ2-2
TGTGCCAGCAGCCATCGACTAGCGGGTAACACCGGGGAGCTGTTTTTT
CASSHRLAGNTGELFF
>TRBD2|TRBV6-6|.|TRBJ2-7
TGTGCCAGCAGCAGACTAGCGTTGGTGATACCCTACGAGCAGTACTTC
CASSRLALVIPYEQYF
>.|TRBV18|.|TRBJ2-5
TGTGCCAGCTCACCATCCAGAAAAGAGACCCAGTACTTC
CASSPSRKETQYF
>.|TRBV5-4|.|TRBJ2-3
TGTGCCAGCAGCTTGGCTGGAGGTTCAGATACGCAGTATTTT
CASSLAGGSDTQYF
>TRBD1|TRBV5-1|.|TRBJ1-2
TGCGCCAGCAGCTCAGGACAGGGAGCTAACTATGGCTACACCTTC
CASSSGQGANYGYTF
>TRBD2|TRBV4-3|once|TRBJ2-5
TGCGCCAGCAGCCGAGGACTAGCGGGAGGCGAGACCCAGTACTTC
CASSRGLAGGETQYF
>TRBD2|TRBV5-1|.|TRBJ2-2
TGCGCCAGCAGCAAACTAGCGAGCGAAACCGGGGAGCTGTTTTTT
CASSKLASETGELFF
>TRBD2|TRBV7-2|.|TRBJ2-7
TGTGCCAGCAGCTTAGTAGCGGGAGCCTACGAGCAGTACTTC
CASSLVAGAYEQYF
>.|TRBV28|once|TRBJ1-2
TGTGCCAGCAGGCCCGGGGCGAACGGCTACACCTTC
CASRPGANGYTF
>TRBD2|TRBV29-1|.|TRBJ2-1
TGCAGCACCGGGAGTGGCGGGGGATCCTACAATGAGCAGTTCTTC
CSTGSGGGSYNEQFF
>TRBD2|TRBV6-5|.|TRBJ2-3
TGTGCCAGCGGGACTAGGGTCACAGATACGCAGTATTTT
CASGTRVTDTQYF
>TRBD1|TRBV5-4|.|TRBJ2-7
TGTGCCAGCAGCGACGCCGGGACAGGCGGCGAGCAGTACTTC
CASSDAGTGGEQYF
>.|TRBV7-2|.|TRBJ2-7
TGTGCCAGCAGCTTAGAAACGGCGAGCTCCTACGAGCAGTACTTC
CASSLETASSYEQYF
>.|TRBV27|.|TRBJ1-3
TGTGCCAGCAGTTTTACAGGGAGCTCTGGAAACACCATATATTTT
CASSFTGSSGNTIYF
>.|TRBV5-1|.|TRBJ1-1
TGCGCCAGCAGCTTAGGGGACGCTTTTCCGAACACTGAAGCTTTCTTT
CASSLGDAFPNTEAFF